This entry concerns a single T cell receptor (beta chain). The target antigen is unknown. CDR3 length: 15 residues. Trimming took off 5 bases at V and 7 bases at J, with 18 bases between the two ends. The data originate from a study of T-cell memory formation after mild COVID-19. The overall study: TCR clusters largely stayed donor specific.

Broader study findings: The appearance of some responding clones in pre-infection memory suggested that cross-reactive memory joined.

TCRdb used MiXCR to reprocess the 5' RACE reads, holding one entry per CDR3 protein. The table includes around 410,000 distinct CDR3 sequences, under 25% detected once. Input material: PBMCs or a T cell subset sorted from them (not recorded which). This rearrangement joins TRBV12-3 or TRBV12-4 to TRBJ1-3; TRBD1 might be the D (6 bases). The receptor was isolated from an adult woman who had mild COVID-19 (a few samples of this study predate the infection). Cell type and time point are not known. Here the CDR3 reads CASSPQGSQGNTIYF. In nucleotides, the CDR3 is TGTGCCAGCAGTCCCCAGGGGTCGCAGGGGAACACCATATATTTT.